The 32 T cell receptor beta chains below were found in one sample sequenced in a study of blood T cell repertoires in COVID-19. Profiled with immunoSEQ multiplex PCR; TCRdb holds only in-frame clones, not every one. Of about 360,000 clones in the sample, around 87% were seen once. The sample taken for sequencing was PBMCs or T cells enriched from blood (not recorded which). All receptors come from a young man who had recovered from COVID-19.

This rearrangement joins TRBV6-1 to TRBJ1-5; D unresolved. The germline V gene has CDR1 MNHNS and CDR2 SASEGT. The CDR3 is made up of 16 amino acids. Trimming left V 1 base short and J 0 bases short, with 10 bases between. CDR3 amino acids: CASSEGTVYSNQPQHF. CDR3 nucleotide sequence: TGTGCCAGCAGTGAAGGAACAGTTTATAGCAATCAGCCCCAGCATTTT.

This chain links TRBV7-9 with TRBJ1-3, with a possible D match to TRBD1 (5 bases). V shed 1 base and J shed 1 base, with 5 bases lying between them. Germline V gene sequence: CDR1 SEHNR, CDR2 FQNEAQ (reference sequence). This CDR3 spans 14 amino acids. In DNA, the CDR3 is TGTGCCAGCAGCTTAGGGACATCTGGAAACACCATATATTTT. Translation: CASSLGTSGNTIYF.

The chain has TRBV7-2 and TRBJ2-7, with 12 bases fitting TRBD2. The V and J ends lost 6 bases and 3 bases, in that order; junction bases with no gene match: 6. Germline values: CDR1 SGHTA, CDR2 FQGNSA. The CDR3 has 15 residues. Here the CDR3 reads CASRLGLAGSYEQYF. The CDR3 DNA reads TGTGCCAGCAGGCTCGGACTAGCGGGGAGCTACGAGCAGTACTTC.

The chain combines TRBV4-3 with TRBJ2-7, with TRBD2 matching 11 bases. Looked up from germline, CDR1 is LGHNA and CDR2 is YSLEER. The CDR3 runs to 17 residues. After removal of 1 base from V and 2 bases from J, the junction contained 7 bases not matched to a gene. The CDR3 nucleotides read TGCGCCAGCAGCCAAGCGAGCCTTAGCGGGGGGGCCTACGAGCAGTACTTC. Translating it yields CASSQASLSGGAYEQYF.

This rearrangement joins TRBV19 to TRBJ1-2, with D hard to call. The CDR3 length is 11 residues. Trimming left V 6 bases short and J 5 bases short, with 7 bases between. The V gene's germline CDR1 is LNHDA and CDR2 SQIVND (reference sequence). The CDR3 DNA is TGTGCCAGTAGGGAGATTTATGGCTACACCTTC. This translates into CASREIYGYTF.

CDR3: CASSPLGDEQFF. CDR3 bases: TGTGCCAGCAGTCCACTCGGGGATGAGCAGTTCTTC. The chain has TRBV25-1 and TRBJ2-1, with TRBD2 as a possible D gene (5 bases). The V end was cut by 5 bases, the J end by 8 bases, with 10 bases between. The CDR3 is made up of 12 amino acids. Per the germline V gene, CDR1 is MGHDK and CDR2 is SYGVNS.

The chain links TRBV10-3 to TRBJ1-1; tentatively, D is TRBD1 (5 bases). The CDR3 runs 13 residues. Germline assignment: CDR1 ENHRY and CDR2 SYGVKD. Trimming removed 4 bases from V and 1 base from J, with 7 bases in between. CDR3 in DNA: TGTGCCATCAGTGCCGGGGGGAACACTGAAGCTTTCTTT. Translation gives CAISAGGNTEAFF.

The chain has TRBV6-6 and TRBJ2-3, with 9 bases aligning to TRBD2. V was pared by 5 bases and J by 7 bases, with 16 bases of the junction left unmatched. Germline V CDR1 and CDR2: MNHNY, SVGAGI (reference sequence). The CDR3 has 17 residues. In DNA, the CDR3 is TGTGCCAGCAGTCCGGGACTAGCCCCTTTAGGAGGGAATACGCAGTATTTT. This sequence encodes CASSPGLAPLGGNTQYF.

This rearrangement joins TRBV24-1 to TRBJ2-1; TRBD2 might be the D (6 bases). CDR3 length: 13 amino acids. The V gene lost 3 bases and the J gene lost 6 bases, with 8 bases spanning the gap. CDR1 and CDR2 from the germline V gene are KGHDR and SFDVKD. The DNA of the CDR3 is TGTGCCACCAGTGATCCGGGGGTCAATGAGCAGTTCTTC. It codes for CATSDPGVNEQFF.

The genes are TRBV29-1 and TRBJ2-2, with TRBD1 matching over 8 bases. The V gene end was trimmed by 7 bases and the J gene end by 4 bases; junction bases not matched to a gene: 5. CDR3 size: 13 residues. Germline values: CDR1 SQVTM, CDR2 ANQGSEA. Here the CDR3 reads CSADRGSTGELFF. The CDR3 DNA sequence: TGCAGCGCTGACAGGGGATCCACCGGGGAGCTGTTTTTT.

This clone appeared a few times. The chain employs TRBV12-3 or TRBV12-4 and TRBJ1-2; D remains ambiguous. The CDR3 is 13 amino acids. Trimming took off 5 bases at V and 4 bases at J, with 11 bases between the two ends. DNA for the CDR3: TGTGCCAGCAGTGACCTTCGGAGCTATGGCTACACCTTC. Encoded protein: CASSDLRSYGYTF.

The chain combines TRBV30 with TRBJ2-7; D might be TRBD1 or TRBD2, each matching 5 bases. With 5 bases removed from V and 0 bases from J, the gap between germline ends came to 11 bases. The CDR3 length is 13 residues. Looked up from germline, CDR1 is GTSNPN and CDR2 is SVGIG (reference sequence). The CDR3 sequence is CAWEGFGSYEQYF. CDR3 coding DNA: TGTGCCTGGGAGGGGTTTGGCTCCTACGAGCAGTACTTC.

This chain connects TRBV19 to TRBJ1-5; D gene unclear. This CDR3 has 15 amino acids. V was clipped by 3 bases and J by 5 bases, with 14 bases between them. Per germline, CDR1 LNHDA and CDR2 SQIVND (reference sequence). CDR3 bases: TGTGCCAGTAGTATTGGGTTCGGGGTGTATCAGCCCCAGCATTTT. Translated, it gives CASSIGFGVYQPQHF. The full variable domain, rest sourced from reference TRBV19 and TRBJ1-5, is DGGITQSPKYLFRKEGQNVTLSCEQNLNHDAMYWYRQDPGQGLRLIYYSQIVNDFQKGDIAEGYSVSREKKESFPLTVTSAQKNPTAFYLCASSIGFGVYQPQHFGDGTRLSIL.

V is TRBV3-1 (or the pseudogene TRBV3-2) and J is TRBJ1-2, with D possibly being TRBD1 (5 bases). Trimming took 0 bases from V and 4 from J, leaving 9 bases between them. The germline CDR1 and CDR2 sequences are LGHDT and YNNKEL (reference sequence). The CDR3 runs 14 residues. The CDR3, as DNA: TGTGCCAGCAGCCAAGACCAGGGCCCCTATGGCTACACCTTC. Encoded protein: CASSQDQGPYGYTF.

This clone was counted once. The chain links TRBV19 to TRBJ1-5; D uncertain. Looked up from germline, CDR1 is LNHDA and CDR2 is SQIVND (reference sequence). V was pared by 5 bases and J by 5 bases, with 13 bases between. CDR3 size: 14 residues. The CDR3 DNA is TGTGCCAGTAGTCGCCCGAGGAGGGATCAGCCCCAGCATTTT. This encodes CASSRPRRDQPQHF.

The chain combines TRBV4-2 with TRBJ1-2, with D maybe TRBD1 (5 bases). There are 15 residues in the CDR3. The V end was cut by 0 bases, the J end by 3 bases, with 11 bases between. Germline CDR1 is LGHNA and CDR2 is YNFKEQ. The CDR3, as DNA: TGTGCCAGCAGCCAAGAAGCGGGACGGCACTATGGCTACACCTTC. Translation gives CASSQEAGRHYGYTF.

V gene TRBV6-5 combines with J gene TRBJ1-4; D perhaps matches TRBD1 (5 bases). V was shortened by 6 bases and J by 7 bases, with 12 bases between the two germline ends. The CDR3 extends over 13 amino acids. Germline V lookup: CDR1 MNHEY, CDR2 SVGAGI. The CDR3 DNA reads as TGTGCCAGCAGAAGGGGTGTCGGTGAAAAACTGTTTTTT. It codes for CASRRGVGEKLFF.

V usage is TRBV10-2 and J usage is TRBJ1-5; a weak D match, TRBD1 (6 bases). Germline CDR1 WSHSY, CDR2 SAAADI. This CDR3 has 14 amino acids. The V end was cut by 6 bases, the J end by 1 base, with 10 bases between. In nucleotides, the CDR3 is TGCGCCAGCAGCCACAGGGCAAGCAATCAGCCCCAGCATTTT. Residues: CASSHRASNQPQHF.

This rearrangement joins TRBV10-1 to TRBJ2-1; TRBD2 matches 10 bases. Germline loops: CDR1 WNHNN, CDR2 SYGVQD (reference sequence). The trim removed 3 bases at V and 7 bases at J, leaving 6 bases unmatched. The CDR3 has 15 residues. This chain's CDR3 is CASSEGSGGMNEQFF. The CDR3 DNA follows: TGCGCCAGCAGTGAAGGTAGCGGGGGGATGAATGAGCAGTTCTTC.

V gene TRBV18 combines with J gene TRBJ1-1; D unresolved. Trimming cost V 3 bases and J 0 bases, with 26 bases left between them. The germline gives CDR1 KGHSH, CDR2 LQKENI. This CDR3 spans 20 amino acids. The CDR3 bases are TGTGCCAGCTCACCCCGTCGAATCCATGGAGAGGTTAGGATGAACACTGAAGCTTTCTTT. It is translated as CASSPRRIHGEVRMNTEAFF. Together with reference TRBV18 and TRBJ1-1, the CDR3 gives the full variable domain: NAGVMQNPRHLVRRRGQEARLRCSPMKGHSHVYWYRQLPEEGLKFMVYLQKENIIDESGMPKERFSAEFPKEGPSILRIQQVVRGDSAAYFCASSPRRIHGEVRMNTEAFFGQGTRLTVV.

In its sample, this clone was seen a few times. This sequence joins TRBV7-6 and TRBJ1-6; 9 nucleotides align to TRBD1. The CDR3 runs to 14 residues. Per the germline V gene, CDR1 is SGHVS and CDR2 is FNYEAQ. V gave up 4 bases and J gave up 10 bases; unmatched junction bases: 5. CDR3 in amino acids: CASSSGQGISPLHF. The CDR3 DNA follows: TGTGCCAGCAGCTCAGGACAGGGGATATCACCCCTCCACTTT.

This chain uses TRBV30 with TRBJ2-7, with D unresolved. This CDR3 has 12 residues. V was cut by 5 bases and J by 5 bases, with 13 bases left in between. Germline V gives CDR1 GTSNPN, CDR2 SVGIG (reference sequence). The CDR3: CAWGRGLNEQYF. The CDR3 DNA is TGTGCCTGGGGCAGAGGTCTGAACGAGCAGTACTTC.

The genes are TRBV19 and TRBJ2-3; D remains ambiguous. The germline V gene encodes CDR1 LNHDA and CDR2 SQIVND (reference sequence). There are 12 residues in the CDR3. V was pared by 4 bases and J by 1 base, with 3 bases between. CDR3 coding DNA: TGTGCCAGTAGTACCGGCACAGATACGCAGTATTTT. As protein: CASSTGTDTQYF. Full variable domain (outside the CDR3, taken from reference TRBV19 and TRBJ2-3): DGGITQSPKYLFRKEGQNVTLSCEQNLNHDAMYWYRQDPGQGLRLIYYSQIVNDFQKGDIAEGYSVSREKKESFPLTVTSAQKNPTAFYLCASSTGTDTQYFGPGTRLTVL.

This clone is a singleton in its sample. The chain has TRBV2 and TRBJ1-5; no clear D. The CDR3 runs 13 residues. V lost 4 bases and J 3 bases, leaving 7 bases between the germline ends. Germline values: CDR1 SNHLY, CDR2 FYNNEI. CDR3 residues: CASSVEYNQPQHF. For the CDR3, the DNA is TGTGCCAGCAGTGTGGAGTACAATCAGCCCCAGCATTTT.

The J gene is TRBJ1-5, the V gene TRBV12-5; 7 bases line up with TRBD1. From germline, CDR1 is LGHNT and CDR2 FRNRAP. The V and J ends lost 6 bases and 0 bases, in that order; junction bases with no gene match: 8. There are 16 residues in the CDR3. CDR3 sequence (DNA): TGTGCTAGTGGGACTACAGGGGCCTTTAGCAATCAGCCCCAGCATTTT. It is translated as CASGTTGAFSNQPQHF.

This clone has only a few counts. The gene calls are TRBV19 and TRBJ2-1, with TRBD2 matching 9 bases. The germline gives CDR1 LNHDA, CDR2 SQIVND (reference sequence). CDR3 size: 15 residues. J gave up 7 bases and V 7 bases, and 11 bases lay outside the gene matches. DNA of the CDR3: TGTGCCAGTATTTCAGGAGCGGGAGGTGAAAATGAGCAGTTCTTC. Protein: CASISGAGGENEQFF.

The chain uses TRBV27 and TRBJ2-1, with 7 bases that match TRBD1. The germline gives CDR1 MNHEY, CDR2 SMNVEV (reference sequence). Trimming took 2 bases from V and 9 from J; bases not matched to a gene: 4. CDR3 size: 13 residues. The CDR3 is CASSLTTGIEQFF. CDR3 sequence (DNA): TGTGCCAGCAGTTTAACGACAGGGATTGAGCAGTTCTTC.

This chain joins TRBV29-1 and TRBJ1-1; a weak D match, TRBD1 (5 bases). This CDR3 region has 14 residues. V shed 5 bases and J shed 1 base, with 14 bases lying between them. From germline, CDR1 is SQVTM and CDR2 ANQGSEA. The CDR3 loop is CSVTSGIGNTEAFF. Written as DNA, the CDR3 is TGCAGCGTTACATCAGGGATAGGGAACACTGAAGCTTTCTTT.

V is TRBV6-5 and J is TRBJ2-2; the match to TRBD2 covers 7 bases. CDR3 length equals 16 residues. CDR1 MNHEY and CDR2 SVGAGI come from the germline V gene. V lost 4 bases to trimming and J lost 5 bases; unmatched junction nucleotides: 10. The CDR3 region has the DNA TGTGCCAGCAGTTGGGTACTGACTAGCTCTACCGGGGAGCTGTTTTTT. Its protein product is CASSWVLTSSTGELFF.

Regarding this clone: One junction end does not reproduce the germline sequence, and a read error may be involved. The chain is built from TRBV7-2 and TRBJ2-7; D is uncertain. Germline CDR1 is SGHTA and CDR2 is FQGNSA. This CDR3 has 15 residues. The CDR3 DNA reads TGTGCCAGCAGATTAGGGAAACTATCGGTCGACGAGCAGTACTTC. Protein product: CASRLGKLSVDEQYF.

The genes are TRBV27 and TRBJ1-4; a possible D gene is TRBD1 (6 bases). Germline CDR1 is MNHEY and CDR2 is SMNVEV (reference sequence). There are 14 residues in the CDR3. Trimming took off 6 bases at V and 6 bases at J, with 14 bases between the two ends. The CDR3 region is CASSLSNRDEKLFF. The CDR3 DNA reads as TGTGCCAGCAGCCTTTCGAACAGGGATGAAAAACTGTTTTTT.

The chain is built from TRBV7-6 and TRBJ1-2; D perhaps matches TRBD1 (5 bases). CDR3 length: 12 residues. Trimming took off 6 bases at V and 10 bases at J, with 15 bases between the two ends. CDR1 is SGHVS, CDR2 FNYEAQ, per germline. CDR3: CASRGIGADYTF. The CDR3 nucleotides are TGTGCCAGCAGGGGGATTGGGGCAGACTACACCTTC.